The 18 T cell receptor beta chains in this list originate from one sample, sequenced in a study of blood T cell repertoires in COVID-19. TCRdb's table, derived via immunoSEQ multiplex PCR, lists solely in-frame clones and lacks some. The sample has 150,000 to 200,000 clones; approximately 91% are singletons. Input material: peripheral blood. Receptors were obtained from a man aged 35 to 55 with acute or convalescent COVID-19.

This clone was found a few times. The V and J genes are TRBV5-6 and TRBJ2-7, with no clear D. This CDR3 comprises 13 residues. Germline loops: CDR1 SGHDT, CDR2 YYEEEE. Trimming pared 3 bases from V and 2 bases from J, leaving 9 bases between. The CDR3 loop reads CASSSPSTYEQYF. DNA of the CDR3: TGTGCCAGCAGCTCTCCCAGTACCTACGAGCAGTACTTC.

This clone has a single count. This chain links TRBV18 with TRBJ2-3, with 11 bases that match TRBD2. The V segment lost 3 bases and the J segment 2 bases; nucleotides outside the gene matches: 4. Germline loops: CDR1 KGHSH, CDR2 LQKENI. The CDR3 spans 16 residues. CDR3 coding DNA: TGTGCCAGCTCACCCTTAGCGGGGGGGCCCACAGATACGCAGTATTTT. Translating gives CASSPLAGGPTDTQYF.

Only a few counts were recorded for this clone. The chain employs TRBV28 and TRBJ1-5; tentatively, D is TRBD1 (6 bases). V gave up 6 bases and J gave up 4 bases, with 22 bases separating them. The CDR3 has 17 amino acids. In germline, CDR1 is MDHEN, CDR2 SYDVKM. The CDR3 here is CASSPLGAQQNNQPQHF. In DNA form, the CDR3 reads TGTGCCAGCAGCCCCTTGGGGGCGCAACAAAATAATCAGCCCCAGCATTTT.

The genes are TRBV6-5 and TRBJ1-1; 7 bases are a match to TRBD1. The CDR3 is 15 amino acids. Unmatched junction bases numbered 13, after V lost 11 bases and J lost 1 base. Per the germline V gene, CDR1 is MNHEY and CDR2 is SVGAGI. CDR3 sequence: CAGSPGQIKNTEAFF. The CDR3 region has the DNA TGTGCCGGGAGTCCGGGACAGATTAAGAACACTGAAGCTTTCTTT.

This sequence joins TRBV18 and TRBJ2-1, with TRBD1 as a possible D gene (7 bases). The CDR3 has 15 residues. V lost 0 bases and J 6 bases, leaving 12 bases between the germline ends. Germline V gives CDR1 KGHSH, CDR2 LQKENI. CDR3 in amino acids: CASSPPTRGVNEQFF. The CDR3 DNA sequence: TGTGCCAGCTCACCACCGACCAGGGGGGTCAATGAGCAGTTCTTC.

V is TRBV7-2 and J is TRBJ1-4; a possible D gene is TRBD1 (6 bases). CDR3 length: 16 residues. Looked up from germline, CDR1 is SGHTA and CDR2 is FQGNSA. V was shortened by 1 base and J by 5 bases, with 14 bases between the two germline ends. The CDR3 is CASSLGGQGSNEKLFF. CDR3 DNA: TGTGCCAGCAGCTTAGGGGGGCAGGGTTCGAATGAAAAACTGTTTTTT.

CDR3 protein: CAITGDMNTEAFF. In DNA, the CDR3 is TGTGCCATAACAGGAGACATGAACACTGAAGCTTTCTTT. The gene calls are TRBV6-5 and TRBJ1-1, with D perhaps matching TRBD1 (5 bases). This CDR3 has 13 amino acids. V lost 10 bases and J lost 0, with 12 bases in between. Germline loops: CDR1 MNHEY, CDR2 SVGAGI.

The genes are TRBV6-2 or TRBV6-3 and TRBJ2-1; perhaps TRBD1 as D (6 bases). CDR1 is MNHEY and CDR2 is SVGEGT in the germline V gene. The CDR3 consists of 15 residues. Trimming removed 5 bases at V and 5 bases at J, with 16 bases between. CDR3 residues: CASSKPTGIDNEQFF. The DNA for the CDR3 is TGTGCCAGCAGTAAACCCACAGGGATCGACAATGAGCAGTTCTTC.

The CDR3 DNA sequence: TGTGCCAGCAGTGCCCCGGGACTAGCAGACAATGAGCAGTTCTTC. Protein sequence: CASSAPGLADNEQFF. The chain links TRBV27 to TRBJ2-1, with TRBD2 matching 9 bases. There are 15 residues in the CDR3. CDR1 is MNHEY, CDR2 SMNVEV, per germline (reference sequence). V dropped 5 bases and J dropped 5; count of bases not matched to a gene: 7.

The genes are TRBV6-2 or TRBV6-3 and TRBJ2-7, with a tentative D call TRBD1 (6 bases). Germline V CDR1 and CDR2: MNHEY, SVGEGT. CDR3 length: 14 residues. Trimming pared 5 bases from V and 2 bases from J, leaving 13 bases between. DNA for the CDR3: TGTGCCAGCAGTAATTGGGACACCCCCTACGAGCAGTACTTC. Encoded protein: CASSNWDTPYEQYF.

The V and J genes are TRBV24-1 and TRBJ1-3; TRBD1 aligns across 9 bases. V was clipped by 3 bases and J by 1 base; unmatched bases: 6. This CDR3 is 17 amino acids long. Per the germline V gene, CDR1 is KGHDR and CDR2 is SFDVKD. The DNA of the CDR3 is TGTGCCACCAGTGATCCAAGACAGGGGGATTCTGGAAACACCATATATTTT. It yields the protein CATSDPRQGDSGNTIYF.

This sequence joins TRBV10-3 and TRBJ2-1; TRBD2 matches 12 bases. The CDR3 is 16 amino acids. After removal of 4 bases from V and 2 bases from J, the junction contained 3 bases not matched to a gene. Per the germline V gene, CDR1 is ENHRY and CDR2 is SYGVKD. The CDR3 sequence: CAISGTSGATYNEQFF. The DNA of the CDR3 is TGTGCCATCAGTGGGACTAGCGGGGCTACCTACAATGAGCAGTTCTTC.

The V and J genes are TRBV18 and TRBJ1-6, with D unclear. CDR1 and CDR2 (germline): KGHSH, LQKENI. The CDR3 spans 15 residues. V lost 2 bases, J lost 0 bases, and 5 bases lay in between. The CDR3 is CASSPVSSYNSPLHF. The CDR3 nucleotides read TGTGCCAGCTCACCAGTGAGCTCCTATAATTCACCCCTCCACTTT. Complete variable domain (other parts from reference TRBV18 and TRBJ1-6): NAGVMQNPRHLVRRRGQEARLRCSPMKGHSHVYWYRQLPEEGLKFMVYLQKENIIDESGMPKERFSAEFPKEGPSILRIQQVVRGDSAAYFCASSPVSSYNSPLHFGNGTRLTVT.

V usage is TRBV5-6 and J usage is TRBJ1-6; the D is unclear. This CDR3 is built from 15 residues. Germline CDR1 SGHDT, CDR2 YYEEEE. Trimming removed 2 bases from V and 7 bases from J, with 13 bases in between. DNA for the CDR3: TGTGCCAGCAGCTTATTGAGGGAACCGAATTCACCCCTCCACTTT. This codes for CASSLLREPNSPLHF.

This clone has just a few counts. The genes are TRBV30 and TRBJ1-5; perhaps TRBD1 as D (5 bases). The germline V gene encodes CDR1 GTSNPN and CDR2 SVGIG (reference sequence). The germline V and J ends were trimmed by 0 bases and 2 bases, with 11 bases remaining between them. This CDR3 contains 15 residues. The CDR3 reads CAWSVGGIGNQPQHF. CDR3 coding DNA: TGTGCCTGGAGTGTCGGGGGGATCGGCAATCAGCCCCAGCATTTT.

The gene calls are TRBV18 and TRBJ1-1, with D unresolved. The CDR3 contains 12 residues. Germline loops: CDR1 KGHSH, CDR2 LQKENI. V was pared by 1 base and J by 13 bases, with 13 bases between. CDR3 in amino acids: CASSPLRQLYFF. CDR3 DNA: TGTGCCAGCTCACCACTGCGGCAGTTGTATTTCTTT. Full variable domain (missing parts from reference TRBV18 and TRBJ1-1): NAGVMQNPRHLVRRRGQEARLRCSPMKGHSHVYWYRQLPEEGLKFMVYLQKENIIDESGMPKERFSAEFPKEGPSILRIQQVVRGDSAAYFCASSPLRQLYFFGQGTRLTVV.

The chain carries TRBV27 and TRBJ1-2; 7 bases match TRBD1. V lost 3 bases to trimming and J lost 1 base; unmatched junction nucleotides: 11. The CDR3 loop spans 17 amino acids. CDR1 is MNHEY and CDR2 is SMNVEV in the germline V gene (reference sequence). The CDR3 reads CASSFIRGAMDNYGYTF. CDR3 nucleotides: TGTGCCAGCAGTTTTATCAGGGGGGCGATGGATAACTATGGCTACACCTTC.

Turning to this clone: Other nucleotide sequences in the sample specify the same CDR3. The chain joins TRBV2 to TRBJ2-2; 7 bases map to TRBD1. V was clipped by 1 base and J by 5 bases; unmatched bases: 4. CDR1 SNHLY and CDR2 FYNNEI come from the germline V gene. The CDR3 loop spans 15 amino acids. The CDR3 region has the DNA TGTGCCAGCAGTGAAGATAGGGGGCGGACCGGGGAGCTGTTTTTT. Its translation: CASSEDRGRTGELFF.